These 5 T cell receptor beta chains were sequenced from one sample in a study of shared clonotypes between healthy human individuals. Profiled with immunoSEQ multiplex PCR; TCRdb holds only in-frame clones, not every one. Of millions of clones in the sample, 95% were seen once. Material for sequencing was naive CD4+ T cells sorted from blood. Subset reported: CD45RA+ positively selected. The receptors stem from a man younger than 35 in good health.

This rearrangement joins TRBV19 to TRBJ1-4; D unclear. V was trimmed by 4 bases and J by 4 bases, leaving 7 bases between them. The CDR3 length is 13 residues. Germline V lookup: CDR1 LNHDA, CDR2 SQIVND (reference sequence). CDR3 in DNA: TGTGCCAGTAGTACCCAGATTAATGAAAAACTGTTTTTT. Translation: CASSTQINEKLFF.

This chain links TRBV18 with TRBJ2-7; TRBD1 aligns across 10 bases. CDR3 length: 14 residues. Germline V CDR1 and CDR2: KGHSH, LQKENI. J was trimmed by 6 bases and V by 3 bases; bases with no gene match: 5. CDR3 sequence reads: CASSPPRDRGEQYF. CDR3 nucleotide sequence: TGTGCCAGCTCACCCCCCCGGGACAGGGGCGAGCAGTACTTC.

V and J are TRBV6-5 and TRBJ2-3, with 8 bases that match TRBD1. CDR1 is MNHEY, CDR2 SVGAGI, per germline. The CDR3 length is 15 residues. Unmatched junction bases numbered 6, after V lost 4 bases and J lost 3 bases. In nucleotides, the CDR3 is TGTGCCAGCAGTTCCCTCCGGGACAGGACAGATACGCAGTATTTT. Protein sequence: CASSSLRDRTDTQYF.

This chain joins TRBV30 and TRBJ1-3, with D uncertain. V was clipped by 0 bases and J by 3 bases, with 9 bases between them. The CDR3 is 14 residues long. Germline-derived CDR1 and CDR2 are GTSNPN and SVGIG (reference sequence). CDR3 nucleotides: TGTGCCTGGAGTGTACTTCTGGGTGGAAACACCATATATTTT. Encoded protein: CAWSVLLGGNTIYF.

This sequence joins TRBV27 and TRBJ2-3; TRBD2 agrees at 8 bases. Per germline, CDR1 MNHEY and CDR2 SMNVEV (reference sequence). The CDR3 sequence is 15 residues long. With V trimmed by 0 bases and J by 4 bases, 3 bases remained unmatched. The CDR3 loop reads CASSLSGGGPDTQYF. The CDR3, as DNA: TGTGCCAGCAGTTTATCCGGCGGGGGGCCAGATACGCAGTATTTT.